The 4 T cell receptor beta chains given below trace back to one sample, sequenced in a study of blood T cell repertoires in COVID-19. Libraries were prepared by immunoSEQ multiplex PCR; TCRdb keeps only in-frame clonotypes and omits some of them. This table holds about 190,000 clones, 84% found once. The sequenced sample was peripheral blood. Receptor source: a woman in her seventies with active or convalescent COVID-19.

The chain employs TRBV25-1 and TRBJ2-5; 7 bases fit TRBD2. The CDR3 extends over 14 amino acids. The ends lost 2 bases at V and 5 bases at J; junction bases unmatched: 5. Germline CDR1 reads MGHDK; CDR2 reads SYGVNS. CDR3 DNA sequence: TGTGCCAGCAGTGAAAAGACTAGCTTGGAGACCCAGTACTTC. Its protein is CASSEKTSLETQYF.

V is TRBV6-1 and J is TRBJ2-4, with 11 bases matching TRBD1. Per germline, CDR1 MNHNS and CDR2 SASEGT. The junction had 13 bases not matched to a gene; V was cut back by 2 bases and J by 1 base. The CDR3 loop spans 20 amino acids. The CDR3 DNA follows: TGTGCCAGCAGTGAACCCTCGGGGACAGGGGGGCATGGGGCCAAAAACATTCAGTACTTC. Amino acids: CASSEPSGTGGHGAKNIQYF.

In its sample, this clone was seen a few times. The V call is TRBV28, the J call TRBJ1-5; D ambiguous. There are 14 residues in the CDR3. Germline values: CDR1 MDHEN, CDR2 SYDVKM. Trimming left V 6 bases short and J 1 base short, with 10 bases between. CDR3: CASSPRLSNQPQHF. In DNA, the CDR3 is TGTGCCAGCAGCCCGCGGCTGAGCAATCAGCCCCAGCATTTT.

V usage is TRBV9 and J usage is TRBJ2-5, with 7 bases lining up with TRBD1. The germline V gene encodes CDR1 SGDLS and CDR2 YYNGEE. J gave up 2 bases and V 3 bases, and 7 bases lay outside the gene matches. The CDR3 has 15 residues. CDR3 protein: CASSARGQVQETQYF. CDR3 in DNA: TGTGCCAGCAGCGCTAGAGGACAGGTTCAAGAGACCCAGTACTTC. The full variable domain, with the rest looked up from reference TRBV9 and TRBJ2-5, is DSGVTQTPKHLITATGQRVTLRCSPRSGDLSVYWYQQSLDQGLQFLIQYYNGEERAKGNILERFSAQQFPDLHSELNLSSLELGDSALYFCASSARGQVQETQYFGPGTRLLVL.